The source of this TCR beta chain is a study of graft-versus-host responses after intestinal transplantation. This clone appeared once. Its antigen is currently unknown. Using immunoSEQ multiplex PCR, the repertoire was profiled, and TCRdb retains in-frame clones only, with some absent. The table records over 80,000 clones, 91% of them present only once. Study results and caveats: Among circulating GvH clones, peak levels were associated with early post-transplant declines in HvG clones. Allograft clonal ratios (graft-versus-host to host-versus-graft) were high in patients who had graft-donor T cell macrochimerism. Some GvH clones were seen earlier in gut or blood, suggesting intestinal origin.

This CDR3 is built from 19 residues. Germline CDR1 is LGHNA and CDR2 is YSLEER. V trimming: 1 base; J trimming: 4 bases; junction bases outside the gene matches: 15. The material was unstimulated CD4+ T cells sorted from spleen or lymph node cells, obtained before transplant. The chain combines TRBV4-3 with TRBJ2-3; TRBD2 matches 9 bases. The origin of this receptor is a human donor who was the organ donor for an intestinal transplant. The CDR3 DNA is TGCGCCAGCAGCCAAGTGTTGGGTAGCGGGGGCCCTAAGGCAGATACGCAGTATTTT. Translated, it gives CASSQVLGSGGPKADTQYF.